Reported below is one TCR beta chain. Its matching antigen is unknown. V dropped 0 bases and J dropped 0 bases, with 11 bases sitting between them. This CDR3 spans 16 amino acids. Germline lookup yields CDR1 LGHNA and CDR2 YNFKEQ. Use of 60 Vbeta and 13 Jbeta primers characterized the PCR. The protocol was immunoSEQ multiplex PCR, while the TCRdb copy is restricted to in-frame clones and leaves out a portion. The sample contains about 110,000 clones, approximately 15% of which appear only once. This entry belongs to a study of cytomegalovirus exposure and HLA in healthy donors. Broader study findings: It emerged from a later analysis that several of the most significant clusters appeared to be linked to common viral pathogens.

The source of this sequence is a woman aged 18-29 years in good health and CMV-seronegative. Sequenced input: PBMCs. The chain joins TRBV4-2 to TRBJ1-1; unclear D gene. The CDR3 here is CASSQDLREVNTEAFF. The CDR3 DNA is TGTGCCAGCAGCCAAGATCTGCGGGAGGTGAACACTGAAGCTTTCTTT.